This T cell receptor beta chain derives from a study of CD8 T cells in ankylosing spondylitis. Study results and caveats: The study looked at matched synovial fluid samples from ankylosing spondylitis patients. Disease-linked clones were reported to be significantly enriched there.

About this clonotype itself: As yet, its antigen is unknown.

One entry per CDR3 protein results from TCRdb running MiXCR on the 5' RACE reads. The profile shows around 90,000 distinct CDR3 sequences, around 30% of them singletons. The CDR3 is 14 amino acids. Germline V gene data show CDR1 as DFQATT and CDR2 as SNEGSKA (reference sequence). Material for sequencing was blood, either unsorted or a sorted T cell fraction (not recorded which). The clonotype originates from a male donor with ankylosing spondylitis or in good health (not recorded which). The rearrangement joins TRBV20-1 to TRBJ1-1; D is ambiguous. The CDR3 here is CRASRQVGETDAFF. In nucleotides, the CDR3 is TGCAGAGCCTCCCGTCAGGTGGGCGAGACCGATGCTTTCTTT.